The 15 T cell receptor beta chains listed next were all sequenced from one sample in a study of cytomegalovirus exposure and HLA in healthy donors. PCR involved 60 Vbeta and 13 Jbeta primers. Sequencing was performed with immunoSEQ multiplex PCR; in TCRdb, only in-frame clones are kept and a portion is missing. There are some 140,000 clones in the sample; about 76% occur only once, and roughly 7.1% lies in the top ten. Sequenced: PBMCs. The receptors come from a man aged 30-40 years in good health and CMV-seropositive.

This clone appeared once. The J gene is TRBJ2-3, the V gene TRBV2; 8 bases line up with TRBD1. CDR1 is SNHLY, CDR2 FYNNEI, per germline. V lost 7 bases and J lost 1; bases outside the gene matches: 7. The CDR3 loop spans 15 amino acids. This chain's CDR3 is CASTRPGQGTDTQYF. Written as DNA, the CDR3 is TGTGCCAGCACCCGGCCGGGACAGGGCACAGATACGCAGTATTTT.

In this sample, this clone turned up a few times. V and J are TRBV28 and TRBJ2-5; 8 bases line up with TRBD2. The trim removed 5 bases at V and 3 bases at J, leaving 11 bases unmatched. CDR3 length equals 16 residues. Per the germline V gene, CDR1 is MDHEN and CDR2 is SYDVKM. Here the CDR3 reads CASSRGGGAGEETQYF. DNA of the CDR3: TGTGCCAGCAGTAGGGGTGGGGGAGCGGGAGAAGAGACCCAGTACTTC.

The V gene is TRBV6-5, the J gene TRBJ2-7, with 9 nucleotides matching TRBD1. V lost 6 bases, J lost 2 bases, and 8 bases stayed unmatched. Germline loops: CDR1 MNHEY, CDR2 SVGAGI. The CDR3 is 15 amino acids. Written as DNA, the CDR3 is TGTGCCAGCAGCTCCACCGGGACAGGGACCTACGAGCAGTACTTC. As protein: CASSSTGTGTYEQYF.

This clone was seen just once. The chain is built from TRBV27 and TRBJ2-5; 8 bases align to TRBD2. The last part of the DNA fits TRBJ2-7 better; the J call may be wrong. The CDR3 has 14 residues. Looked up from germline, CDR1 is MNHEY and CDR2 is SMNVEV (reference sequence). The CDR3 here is CASSRSGTAYEQYF. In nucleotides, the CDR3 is TGTGCCAGCAGTCGTAGCGGGACCGCCTACGAGCAGTACTTC.

The CDR3 sequence is CASSASQGATNTEAFF. The CDR3 DNA follows: TGTGCCAGCTCAGCGAGTCAGGGGGCAACGAACACTGAAGCTTTCTTT. The chain combines TRBV18 with TRBJ1-1, with TRBD1 matching over 8 bases. The CDR3 is 16 residues long. Germline assignment: CDR1 KGHSH and CDR2 LQKENI. Unmatched junction bases numbered 9, after V lost 5 bases and J lost 1 base.

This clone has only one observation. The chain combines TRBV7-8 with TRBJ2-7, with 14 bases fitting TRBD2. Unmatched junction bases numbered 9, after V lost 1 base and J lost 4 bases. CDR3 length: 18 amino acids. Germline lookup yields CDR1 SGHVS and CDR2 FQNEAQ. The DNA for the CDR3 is TGTGCCAGCAGCTTAGAGGCCAGGGGGACTAGCGGGAGTTACGAGCAGTACTTC. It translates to CASSLEARGTSGSYEQYF.

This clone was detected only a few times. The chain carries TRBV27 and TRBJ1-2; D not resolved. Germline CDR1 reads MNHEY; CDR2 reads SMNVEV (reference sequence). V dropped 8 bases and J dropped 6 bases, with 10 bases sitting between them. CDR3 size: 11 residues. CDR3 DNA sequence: TGTGCCAGCGGAGGGAGGAATGGCTACACCTTC. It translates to CASGGRNGYTF.

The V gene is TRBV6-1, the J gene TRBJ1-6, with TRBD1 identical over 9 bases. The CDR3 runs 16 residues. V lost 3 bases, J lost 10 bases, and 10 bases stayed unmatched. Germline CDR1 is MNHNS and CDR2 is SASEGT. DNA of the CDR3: TGTGCCAGCAGTGAGCCGGGACAGGGTATGTGGTCACCCCTCCACTTT. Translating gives CASSEPGQGMWSPLHF.

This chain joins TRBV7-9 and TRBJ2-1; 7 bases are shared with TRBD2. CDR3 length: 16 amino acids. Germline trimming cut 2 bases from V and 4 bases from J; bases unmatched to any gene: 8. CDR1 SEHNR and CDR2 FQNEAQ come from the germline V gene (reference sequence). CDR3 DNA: TGTGCCAGCAGCTTATCCTCGAGCGGGATTTACAATGAGCAGTTCTTC. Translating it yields CASSLSSSGIYNEQFF.

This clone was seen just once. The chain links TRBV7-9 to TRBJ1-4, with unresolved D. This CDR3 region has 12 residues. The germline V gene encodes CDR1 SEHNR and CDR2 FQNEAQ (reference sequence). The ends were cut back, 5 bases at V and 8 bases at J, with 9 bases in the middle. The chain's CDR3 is CASSGPGEKLFF. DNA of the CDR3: TGTGCCAGCAGCGGGCCGGGGGAAAAACTGTTTTTT.

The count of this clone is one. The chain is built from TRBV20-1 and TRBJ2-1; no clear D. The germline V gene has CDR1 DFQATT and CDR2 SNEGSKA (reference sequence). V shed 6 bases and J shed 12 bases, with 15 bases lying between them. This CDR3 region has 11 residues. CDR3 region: CSAPVSAAQFF. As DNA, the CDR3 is TGCAGTGCACCAGTTTCGGCGGCGCAGTTCTTC.

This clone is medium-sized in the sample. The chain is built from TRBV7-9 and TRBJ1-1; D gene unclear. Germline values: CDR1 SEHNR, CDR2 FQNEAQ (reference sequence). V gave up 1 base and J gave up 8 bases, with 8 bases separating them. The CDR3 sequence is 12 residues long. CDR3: CASSLGSSEAFF. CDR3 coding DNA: TGTGCCAGCAGCTTAGGGAGTAGCGAAGCTTTCTTT.

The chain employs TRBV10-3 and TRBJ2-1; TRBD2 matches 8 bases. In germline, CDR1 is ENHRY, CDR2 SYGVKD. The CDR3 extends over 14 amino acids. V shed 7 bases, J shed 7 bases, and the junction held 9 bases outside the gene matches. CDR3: CAIMSGGGYNEQFF. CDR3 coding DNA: TGTGCCATCATGTCCGGGGGGGGTTATAATGAGCAGTTCTTC.

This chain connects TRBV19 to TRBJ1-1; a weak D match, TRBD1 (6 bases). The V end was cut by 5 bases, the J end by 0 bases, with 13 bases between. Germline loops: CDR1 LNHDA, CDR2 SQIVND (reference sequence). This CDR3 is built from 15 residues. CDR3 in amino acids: CASSYSGTMNTEAFF. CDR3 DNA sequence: TGTGCCAGTAGTTACTCCGGGACAATGAACACTGAAGCTTTCTTT.

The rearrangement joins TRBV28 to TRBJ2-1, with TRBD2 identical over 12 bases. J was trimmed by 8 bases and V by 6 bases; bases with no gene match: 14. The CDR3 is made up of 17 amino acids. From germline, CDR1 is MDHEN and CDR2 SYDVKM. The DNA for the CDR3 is TGTGCCAGCAGCAATCTCCTAGCGGGAGGGCTCCTGCATGAGCAGTTCTTC. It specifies CASSNLLAGGLLHEQFF.